This T cell receptor beta chain was profiled in a study of graft-versus-host responses after intestinal transplantation (dated by TCRdb to about 2021). With regard to the full study: The transplants that recipients got were multivisceral, liver-intestinal, or isolated intestinal. Every recipient was given anti-thymocyte globulin induction, followed by roughly 3 years of maintenance tacrolimus and steroids. Graft-versus-host and host-versus-graft alloreactive T cell clones were tracked in the graft, circulation and bone marrow after intestinal transplantation using bulk TCR-beta CDR3 sequencing. Alloreactive clones were identified by sequencing pre-transplant mixed lymphocyte reaction products and comparing these products with unstimulated pre-transplant donor and recipient T cells. Rather than being sequenced by the commercial service, samples from a few later patients were sequenced in-house on an Illumina MiSeq and processed with MiXCR. A cohort of approximately 24 intestinal transplant recipients, including one retransplant, was enrolled, and a few patients lacking pretransplant specimens were excluded. A peak of at least 4% donor T cells among recipient peripheral blood mononuclear cells was the definition used for donor T cell macrochimerism.

The time point label, read with the paper, signifies: cells obtained before transplantation from donor or recipient. CD3+CD4+ and CD3+CD8+ populations were FACS-sorted from unstimulated pre-transplant donor and recipient cells taken from spleen or lymph nodes. Receptor amplification or capture employed the immunoSEQ multiplex PCR assay. In most patients, genomic DNA was isolated using the Qiagen DNeasy Blood and Tissue Kit and sent frozen to Adaptive Biotechnologies for TCR sequencing. High-throughput TCR-beta CDR3 sequencing of genomic DNA from most patients was performed by Adaptive Biotechnologies. On the study's bioinformatics: Adaptive's ImmunoSEQ software was the source of the TCR sequencing data for fewer than 20 patients, while a few other patients were processed with MiXCR and VDJtools. To correct CD4 versus CD8 sorting errors, any sequence found in both subsets at a frequency ratio below 5:1 was removed. Because the origin of CDR3 nucleotide sequences shared between donor and recipient could not be assigned, those sequences were removed. To be classed as alloreactive, a clone needed at least 2-fold expansion over unstimulated cells and a minimum CFSE-low frequency of 0.002% (template counts) or 0.001% (read counts). Clones detected in sequenced pre-transplant spleen, lymph node, or MLR CFSE-low populations of the donor or recipient were defined as mappable. Cumulative frequency of alloreactive clones was calculated as a percentage of all sequences weighted by copy number. TCRdb retrieved this table from immuneACCESS and kept in-frame rearrangements only. Not all clones are present; in checked studies, unresolved V genes account for under half, and no reason is known for the remainder. The V and J calls and clone size come from that table; D and trimming were worked out from the DNA. This sample holds 130,000 to 150,000 clones; 80% to 95% were observed only once. The top ten clones comprise approximately 0.2% of the sample.

As concerns this clone: Its antigen is still unknown. Base quality data are lacking; no much larger clone is found one base away.

Overall results and qualifications from the work: High GvH to HvG T cell clonal ratios were observed in the allografts of patients with donor T cell macrochimerism. The relatively low number and heterogeneity of intestinal transplant patients limited the conclusions. GvH clones were detected in recipient bone marrow, and some of these GvH clones were observed earlier in ileal mucosa or blood, consistent with an intestinal mucosal origin. Early after transplant, declines in HvG clones were associated with peak levels of circulating GvH clones.

Sequences SGHTA (CDR1) and FQGNSA (CDR2) are obtained from the germline V gene. Between the V and J ends, shortened by 4 bases and 4 bases respectively, the junction contains 10 bases. Including cysteine and phenylalanine, the CDR3 has 14 amino acids. Only the CDR3 region is kept as DNA, spanning 42 bases read in frame from base 1. The chain is made from TRBV7-2 and TRBJ2-2, with the D gene not confidently named. The receptor comes from a human donor who received an intestinal transplant. The sample was unstimulated CD4+ T cells sorted from spleen or lymph node cells, taken before intestinal transplant. The bases read TGTGCCAGCAGCTCACTCTGGGGCACCGGGGAGCTGTTTTTT. Its product reads: CASSSLWGTGELFF.